This paragraph covers one TCR beta chain sequence. The target antigen is unknown. The data derive from a study of cytomegalovirus exposure and HLA in healthy donors. Study conclusions and caveats: In the analysis, some V segments, TRBV6-2 and TRBV6-3 included, were excluded as indistinguishable.

The study ran its PCR with 60 Vbeta and 13 Jbeta primers. The repertoire was sequenced with immunoSEQ multiplex PCR; TCRdb's copy has only in-frame clones and lacks some. The sample lists approximately 160,000 clones, about 81% seen once, with 0.9% to 1% in the top ten. Looked up from germline, CDR1 is MGHRA and CDR2 is YSYEKL. This CDR3 is built from 16 residues. The junction had 6 bases not matched to a gene; V was cut back by 4 bases and J by 0 bases. The sample consisted of PBMCs. The gene calls are TRBV4-1 and TRBJ2-1; TRBD2 agrees at 7 bases. This clonotype originated in a girl aged 2 to 10 in good health and CMV-seropositive. CDR3 DNA sequence: TGCGCCAGCAGCCGCCTCGGCGGGAGCTCCTACAATGAGCAGTTCTTC. As protein: CASSRLGGSSYNEQFF.